This TCR beta chain stems from a study of T cell repertoires in MIS-A myocarditis (dated by TCRdb to between 2021 and 2024). The immunoSEQ bias-controlled multiplex PCR was used to amplify TCRbeta CDR3 regions, which were then sequenced at high throughput. Processing in the source paper ran as follows. CDR3 sequences were collapsed and filtered by the immunoSEQ vendor pipeline to quantify abundance and frequency of each unique TCRbeta CDR3. Dominant CDR3 amino acid sequences were clustered with SARS-CoV-2-specific ImmuneCODE TCRbeta sequences by CD-HIT at a 90% global sequence identity threshold. Clones with frequencies of 0.1 to 1 were classed as hyperexpanded, and 0.01 to 0.1 as large. MiXCR was used to confirm CDR3 amino acid sequences and V and J gene assignments of dominant clones. The R stringdist package was used to compute Levenshtein distances between the patient clonotypes and the ImmuneCODE hits. The table was pulled from immuneACCESS by TCRdb, which kept in-frame rearrangements only. Such tables lose some clones; where checked, under half of the loss comes from unresolved V genes, and the rest has no known cause. The DNA gave D and trimming, while V, J and clone size come from that table. This sample comprises more than 650 clones, 84% of them detected only once. The ten largest clones add up to about 15% of the sample.

The QIAamp DNA FFPE kit was used to extract genomic DNA from formalin-fixed paraffin-embedded autopsy tissue. For this clone: There is no known antigen for this receptor. The sample holds no much larger clone one base away, and base qualities are not on file.

Looking up the germline V gene yields CDR1 MDHEN and CDR2 SYDVKM. Between the V and J ends, shortened by 2 bases and 0 bases respectively, the junction contains 17 bases. From cysteine to phenylalanine, the CDR3 is 18 amino acids long. Solely the CDR3 DNA is kept, with 54 bases framed from the first base. The sample comprised pericardium tissue obtained at autopsy. This specimen's cell subset or site label, per the study, means: cardiac tissue sample (left or right ventricle, interventricular septum, or pericardium). The clonotype comes from a man between 18 and 29 years old with fulminant myocarditis from multisystem inflammatory syndrome in adults (MIS-A) after COVID-19. The chain links TRBV28 with TRBJ1-5; perhaps TRBD1 is the D gene, with 6 bases matching. The CDR3 region: CASSLKGHLSGSNQPQHF. In nucleotides, the sequence is TGTGCCAGCAGTTTAAAGGGACACCTGTCTGGTAGCAATCAGCCCCAGCATTTT. With all but the CDR3 taken from the reference TRBV28 and TRBJ1-5 genes, the full variable domain is: DVKVTQSSRYLVKRTGEKVFLECVQDMDHENMFWYRQDPGLGLRLIYFSYDVKMKEKGDIPEGYSVSREKKERFSLILESASTNQTSMYLCASSLKGHLSGSNQPQHFGDGTRLSIL.